Reported below is one T cell receptor (beta chain). V was clipped by 5 bases and J by 0 bases, with 8 bases between them. CDR1 and CDR2 from the germline V gene are MNHEY and SMNVEV (reference sequence). This CDR3 has 14 amino acids. The data are from a study of blood T cell repertoires in COVID-19. The data were produced by immunoSEQ multiplex PCR, yet TCRdb's version contains in-frame clones alone and is incomplete. The sample has some 58,000 clones, approximately 83% seen once. The sequence came from a man aged 50-59 years with COVID-19, enrolled during active disease. This rearrangement joins TRBV27 to TRBJ1-3; TRBD1 is a possible D gene (5 bases). Material for sequencing was peripheral blood. The CDR3 bases are TGTGCCAGCAGTACAGGACCCTCTGGAAACACCATATATTTT. Translated, it gives CASSTGPSGNTIYF.